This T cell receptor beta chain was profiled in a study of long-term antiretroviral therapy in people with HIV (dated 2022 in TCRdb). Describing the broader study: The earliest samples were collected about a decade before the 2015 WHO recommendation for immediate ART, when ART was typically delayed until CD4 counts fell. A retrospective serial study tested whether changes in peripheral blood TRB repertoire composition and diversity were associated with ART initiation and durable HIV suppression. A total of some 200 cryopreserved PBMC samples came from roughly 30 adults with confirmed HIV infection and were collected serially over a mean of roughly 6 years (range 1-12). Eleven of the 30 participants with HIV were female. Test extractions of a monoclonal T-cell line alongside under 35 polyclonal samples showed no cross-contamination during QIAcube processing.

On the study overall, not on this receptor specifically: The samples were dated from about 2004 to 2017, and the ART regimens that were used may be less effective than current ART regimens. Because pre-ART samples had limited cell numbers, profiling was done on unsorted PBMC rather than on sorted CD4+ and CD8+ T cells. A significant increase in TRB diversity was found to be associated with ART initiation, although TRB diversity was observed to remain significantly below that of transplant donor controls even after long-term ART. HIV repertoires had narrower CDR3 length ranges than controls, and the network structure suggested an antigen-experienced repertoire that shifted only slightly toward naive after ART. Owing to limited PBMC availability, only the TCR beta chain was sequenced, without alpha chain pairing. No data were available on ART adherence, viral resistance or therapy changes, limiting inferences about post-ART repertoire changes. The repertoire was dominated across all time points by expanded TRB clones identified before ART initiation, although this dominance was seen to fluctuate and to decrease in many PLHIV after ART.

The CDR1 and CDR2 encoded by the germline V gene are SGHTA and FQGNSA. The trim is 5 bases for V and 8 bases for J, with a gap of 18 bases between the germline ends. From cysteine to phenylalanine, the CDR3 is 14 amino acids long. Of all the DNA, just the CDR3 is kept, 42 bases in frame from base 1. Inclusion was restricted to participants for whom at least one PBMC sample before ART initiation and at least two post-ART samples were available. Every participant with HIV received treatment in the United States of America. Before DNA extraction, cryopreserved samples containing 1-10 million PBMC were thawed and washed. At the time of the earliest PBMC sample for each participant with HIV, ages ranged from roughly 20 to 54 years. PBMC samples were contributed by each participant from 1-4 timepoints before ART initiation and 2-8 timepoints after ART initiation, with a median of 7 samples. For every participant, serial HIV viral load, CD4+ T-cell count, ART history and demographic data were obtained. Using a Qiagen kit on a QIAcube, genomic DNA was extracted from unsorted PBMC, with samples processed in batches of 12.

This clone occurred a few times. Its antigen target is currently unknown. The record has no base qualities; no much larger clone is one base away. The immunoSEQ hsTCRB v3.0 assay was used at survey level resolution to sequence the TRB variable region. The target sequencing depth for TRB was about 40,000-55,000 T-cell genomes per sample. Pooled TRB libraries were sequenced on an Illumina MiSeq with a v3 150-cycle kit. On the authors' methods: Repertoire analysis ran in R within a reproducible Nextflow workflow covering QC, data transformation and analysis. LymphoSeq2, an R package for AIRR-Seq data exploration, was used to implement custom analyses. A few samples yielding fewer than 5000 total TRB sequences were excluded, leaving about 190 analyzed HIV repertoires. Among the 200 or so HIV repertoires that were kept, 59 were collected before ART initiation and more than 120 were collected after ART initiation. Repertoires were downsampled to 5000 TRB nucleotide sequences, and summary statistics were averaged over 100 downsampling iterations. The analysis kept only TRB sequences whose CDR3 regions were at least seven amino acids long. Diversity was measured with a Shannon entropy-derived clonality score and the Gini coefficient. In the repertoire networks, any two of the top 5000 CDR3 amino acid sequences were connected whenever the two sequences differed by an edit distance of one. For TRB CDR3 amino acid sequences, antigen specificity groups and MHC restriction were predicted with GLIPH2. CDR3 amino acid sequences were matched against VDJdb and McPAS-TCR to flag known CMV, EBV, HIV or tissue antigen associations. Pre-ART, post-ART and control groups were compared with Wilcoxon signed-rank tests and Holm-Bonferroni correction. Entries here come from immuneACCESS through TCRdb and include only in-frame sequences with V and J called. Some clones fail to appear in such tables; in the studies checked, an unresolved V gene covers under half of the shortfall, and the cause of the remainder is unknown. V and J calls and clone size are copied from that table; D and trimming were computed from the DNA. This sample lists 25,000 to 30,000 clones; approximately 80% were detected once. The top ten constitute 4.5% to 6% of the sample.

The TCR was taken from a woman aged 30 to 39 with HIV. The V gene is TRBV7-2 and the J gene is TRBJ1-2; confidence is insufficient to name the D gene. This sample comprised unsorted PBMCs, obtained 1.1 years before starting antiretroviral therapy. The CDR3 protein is CASSLAPEQKGYTF. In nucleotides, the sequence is TGTGCCAGCAGCCTGGCCCCGGAGCAGAAAGGCTACACCTTC.